The source of this T cell receptor beta chain is a study of blood T cell repertoires in COVID-19. Study-level information: The United States, Italy and Spain provided the acute and convalescent COVID-19 samples. Nucleic acid was either cDNA or gDNA, and it came from T cells, B-cell-depleted T cells, or PBMCs.

This clone was seen only a few times. In the original workflow: Amplification of reference gene primers was used by the study to estimate nucleated cell counts. Sequencing was performed with immunoSEQ multiplex PCR; in TCRdb, only in-frame clones are kept and a portion is missing. V and J calls plus clone size are reproduced from that table; the DNA served to infer D and trimming. This sample has some 300,000 clones, with approximately 86% found just once. The Seattle patients, enrolled during active infection, were followed longitudinally. V trimming: 5 bases; J trimming: 3 bases; junction bases outside the gene matches: 3. This CDR3 is 12 amino acids long. CDR1 GTSNPN and CDR2 SVGIG come from the germline V gene (reference sequence).

The sequence was obtained from a woman aged 70 to 79 with COVID-19, enrolled during active disease. The chain combines TRBV30 with TRBJ2-7; 8 bases line up with TRBD1. Specimen: peripheral blood. CDR3 bases: TGTGCCTGGGCTGACAGGGGCTACGAGCAGTACTTC. This codes for CAWADRGYEQYF.